Each of the 11 T cell receptor beta chains below was sequenced from the same sample in a study of OX40 agonist ivuxolimab in advanced cancers. Assay: immunoSEQ multiplex PCR; the TCRdb copy retains only in-frame clones and omits some. This table holds over 70,000 clones, more than 75% found once. Sequencing used CD4+ or CD8+ T cells sorted from blood, obtained in a trial of the OX40 agonist ivuxolimab. Every receptor here comes from an adult with an advanced solid tumor such as melanoma, head and neck, liver or kidney cancer.

CDR3 sequence reads: CASSGRAGLAGGGTQYF. The DNA for the CDR3 is TGTGCCAGCAGTGGGCGAGCGGGACTAGCGGGAGGCGGGACCCAGTACTTC. The V and J genes are TRBV25-1 and TRBJ2-5; 15 bases are shared with TRBD2. The trim removed 4 bases at V and 7 bases at J, leaving 10 bases unmatched. Germline loops: CDR1 MGHDK, CDR2 SYGVNS. CDR3 length equals 17 residues.

The V gene is TRBV9, the J gene TRBJ1-2; 7 bases are a match to TRBD1. The V and J ends lost 3 bases and 4 bases, in that order; junction bases with no gene match: 9. CDR1 is SGDLS, CDR2 YYNGEE, per germline. The CDR3 covers 15 residues. The CDR3 reads CASSEITGTVYGYTF. The CDR3 DNA reads TGTGCCAGCAGCGAGATCACCGGGACAGTCTATGGCTACACCTTC.

This clone was counted a single time. Here the CDR3 DNA reads TGTGCCAGCAGCTTAGCGGGAGTCTTAGGTGAGCAGTTCTTC. This encodes CASSLAGVLGEQFF. V gene TRBV7-9 combines with J gene TRBJ2-1; D might be TRBD2 (5 bases). The CDR3 extends over 14 amino acids. Trimming removed 0 bases from V and 9 bases from J, with 12 bases in between. Germline CDR1 and CDR2: SEHNR and FQNEAQ (reference sequence).

This sequence joins TRBV5-1 and TRBJ2-5; D remains unclear. The CDR3 is made up of 15 amino acids. The V gene's germline CDR1 is SGHRS and CDR2 YFSETQ. Trimming removed 0 bases from V and 1 base from J, with 10 bases in between. CDR3 nucleotide sequence: TGCGCCAGCAGCTTGGACAGACCAACCCAAGAGACCCAGTACTTC. It is translated as CASSLDRPTQETQYF.

The chain employs TRBV11-3 and TRBJ2-3, with 8 bases that match TRBD1. With V trimmed by 2 bases and J by 2 bases, 12 bases remained unmatched. Germline V CDR1 and CDR2: SGHNT, YENEEA. There are 18 residues in the CDR3. Here the CDR3 reads CASSLSSGTGTSTDTQYF. The CDR3, as DNA: TGTGCCAGCAGCTTAAGCTCCGGGACAGGCACCTCCACAGATACGCAGTATTTT.

V is TRBV5-3 and J is TRBJ2-7, with 10 nucleotides matching TRBD1. TRBV5-3 is treated as an ORF (open reading frame) with a function not yet certain. This CDR3 comprises 14 residues. V shed 3 bases and J 6 bases; nucleotides not matched to a gene: 6. The CDR3 sequence is CARSCDRGPTEQYF. In DNA, the CDR3 is TGTGCCAGAAGCTGCGACAGGGGGCCTACCGAGCAGTACTTC.

The chain combines TRBV4-3 with TRBJ2-5; 8 nucleotides agree with TRBD1. CDR1 and CDR2 (germline): LGHNA, YSLEER. The V gene end was trimmed by 5 bases and the J gene end by 2 bases; junction bases not matched to a gene: 7. The CDR3 consists of 15 residues. In DNA form, the CDR3 reads TGCGCCAGCAGCGGGACCGGGACAGGACAAGAGACCCAGTACTTC. As protein: CASSGTGTGQETQYF.

This clone occurred once. The chain carries TRBV7-6 and TRBJ2-5; 8 nucleotides match TRBD1. Germline-derived CDR1 and CDR2 are SGHVS and FNYEAQ. The CDR3 is 16 residues long. Germline trimming cut 1 base from V and 5 bases from J; bases unmatched to any gene: 9. CDR3 sequence: CASSLVGTGLRETQYF. The DNA of the CDR3 is TGTGCCAGCAGCTTAGTCGGGACAGGTCTTAGGGAGACCCAGTACTTC. The full variable domain, rest sourced from reference TRBV7-6 and TRBJ2-5, is GAGVSQSPRYKVTKRGQDVALRCDPISGHVSLYWYRQALGQGPEFLTYFNYEAQQDKSGLPNDRFSAERPEGSISTLTIQRTEQRDSAMYRCASSLVGTGLRETQYFGPGTRLLVL.

CDR3 region: CASSPTEAFF. The CDR3 DNA sequence: TGTGCCAGTAGCCCGACTGAAGCTTTCTTT. The gene calls are TRBV19 and TRBJ1-1; D gene uncertain. CDR3 length: 10 residues. From germline, CDR1 is LNHDA and CDR2 SQIVND (reference sequence). Trimming shortened V by 6 bases and J by 5 bases, and 4 bases separated the two germline ends. Complete variable domain (other parts from reference TRBV19 and TRBJ1-1): DGGITQSPKYLFRKEGQNVTLSCEQNLNHDAMYWYRQDPGQGLRLIYYSQIVNDFQKGDIAEGYSVSREKKESFPLTVTSAQKNPTAFYLCASSPTEAFFGQGTRLTVV.

This clone was picked up one time. The V call is TRBV15, the J call TRBJ1-5; 7 bases line up with TRBD1. The CDR3 contains 13 residues. V shed 2 bases and J 7 bases; nucleotides not matched to a gene: 2. Germline V lookup: CDR1 LNHNV, CDR2 YYDKDF (reference sequence). The DNA of the CDR3 is TGTGCCACCAGCAGAAACAGGGGACAGCCCCAGCATTTT. It yields the protein CATSRNRGQPQHF.

The genes are TRBV10-2 and TRBJ2-1, with D uncertain. Trimming removed 7 bases from V and 6 bases from J, with 13 bases in between. The CDR3 contains 13 residues. In germline, CDR1 is WSHSY, CDR2 SAAADI. CDR3 DNA: TGCGCCAGCAAAGGCTCCGGATCCAATGAGCAGTTCTTC. It codes for CASKGSGSNEQFF.